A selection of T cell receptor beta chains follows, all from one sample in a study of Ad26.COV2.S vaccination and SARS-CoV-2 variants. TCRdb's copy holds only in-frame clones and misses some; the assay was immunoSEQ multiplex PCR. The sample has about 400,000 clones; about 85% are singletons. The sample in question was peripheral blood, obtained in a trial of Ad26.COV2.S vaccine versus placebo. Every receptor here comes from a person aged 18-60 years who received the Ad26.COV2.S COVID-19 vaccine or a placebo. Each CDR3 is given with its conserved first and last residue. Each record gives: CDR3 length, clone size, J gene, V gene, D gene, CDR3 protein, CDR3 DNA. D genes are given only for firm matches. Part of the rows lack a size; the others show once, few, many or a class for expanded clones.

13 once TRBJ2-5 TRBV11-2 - CASSLGQEGTQYF TGTGCCAGCAGCTTGGGTCAAGAAGGGACCCAGTACTTC
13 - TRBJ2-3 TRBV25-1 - CASSDPRTDTQYF TGTGCCAGCAGTGACCCCCGGACAGATACGCAGTATTTT
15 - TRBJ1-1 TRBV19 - CASSIGDGPNTEAFF TGTGCCAGTAGTATCGGGGATGGACCCAACACTGAAGCTTTCTTT
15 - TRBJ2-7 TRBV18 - CASSPPAQPSYEQYF TGTGCCAGCTCACCACCGGCCCAGCCCTCCTACGAGCAGTACTTC
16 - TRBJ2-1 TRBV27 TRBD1 CASSFSGQGSYNEQFF TGTGCCAGCAGTTTTTCGGGACAGGGCTCCTACAATGAGCAGTTCTTC
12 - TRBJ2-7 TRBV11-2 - CASSQGNREQYF TGTGCCAGCAGCCAGGGGAACCGCGAGCAGTACTTC
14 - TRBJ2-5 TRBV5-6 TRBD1 CASSFATGEETQYF TGTGCCAGCAGCTTTGCCACAGGGGAAGAGACCCAGTACTTC
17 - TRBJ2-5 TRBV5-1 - CASSLAEAGVYQETQYF TGCGCCAGCAGCTTGGCCGAGGCAGGGGTGTACCAAGAGACCCAGTACTTC
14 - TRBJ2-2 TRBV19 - CASSINGGTGELFF TGTGCCAGTAGTATAAACGGGGGCACCGGGGAGCTGTTTTTT
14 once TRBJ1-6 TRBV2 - CASSAGPYNSPLHF TGTGCCAGCAGCGCGGGACCTTATAATTCACCCCTCCACTTT